The clone carrying this TCR beta chain was detected only once. Its antigen remains unidentified. Time point specified: late sampling 161 to 241 days after vaccination in three convalescent patients. Documented treatment: roughly 10-day PBMC culture with coronavirus spike peptide pools or control peptides (ViraFEST assay). Once peptide pools had expanded antigen-specific T cells, ViraFEST sequenced TCRs. This sample stems from a study of vaccination and CD4 T cells after COVID-19. Study-level information: Participants were administered two doses of either the BNT162b2 or the mRNA-1273 vaccine. Post-COVID draws came a median approximately 100 days after diagnosis (range 35 to 161). Regarding the study as a whole: Going from 21 to 38, median SARS-CoV-2-reactive clonotypes did not rise significantly.

Cultured CD4+ T cells had their DNA profiled by the Oncomine TCR Beta short-read assay. TCRdb fed the PCR reads into MiXCR, producing one record per CDR3 protein. The data show about 17,000 distinct CDR3 sequences, under 55% seen once. Germline CDR1 MNHEY, CDR2 SVGEGT. The V end lost 4 bases, the J end lost 4 bases, and 6 bases lay between the germline ends. The CDR3 runs 12 residues. The material was CD4+ T cells from blood, cultured in vitro, obtained about 7 months after SARS-CoV-2 vaccination. This receptor was identified in a human donor who had recovered from COVID-19. The V gene is TRBV6-2 or TRBV6-3, the J gene TRBJ2-3; unclear D gene. CDR3 DNA: TGTGCCAGCAGTTCTTGGTCAGATACGCAGTATTTT. This codes for CASSSWSDTQYF.